This T cell receptor beta chain stems from a study of T cells in Graves' hyperthyroidism and ophthalmopathy. Study-level background: Once the initial diagnosis was made, peripheral blood was obtained before any treatment.

The CDR3 loop spans 16 amino acids. Germline V gene lookup returns CDR1 LGHNA and CDR2 YNFKEQ. The V and J ends lost 0 bases and 7 bases respectively, with 16 bases between them. TCR beta CDR3 regions were amplified from RNA transcripts. A set of HTBI primers served as the primers for a first-round RT-PCR of the TCR CDR3. From the multiplex PCR reads, TCRdb called clonotypes with MiXCR, one entry per CDR3 protein. This table holds 270,000 or so distinct CDR3 sequences, approximately 26% found once. Approximately 10 ml of fresh peripheral blood supplied the PBMCs. The chain combines TRBV4-2 with TRBJ1-3; unclear D gene. Sequencing was performed on blood. The TCR originated in a man aged 40-49 years with Graves' hyperthyroidism that later progressed to Graves' ophthalmopathy. CDR3 protein: CASSQERTPGGNTIYF. The CDR3 DNA follows: TGTGCCAGCAGCCAAGAGCGCACCCCGGGAGGCAACACCATATATTTT.